Listed here are 19 T cell receptor beta chains from one sample, sequenced in a study of blood T cell repertoires in COVID-19 (TCRdb year 2020). Receptors were amplified or captured by the immunoSEQ multiplex PCR assay. What TCRdb holds here is the immuneACCESS table cut down to in-frame rearrangements. Part of the clones is not present; checked against another copy, under half of the missing clones reflect an unresolved V gene, and the others are unexplained. For this sample the table gives roughly 250,000 clones, of which nearly 90% were detected only once. The ten largest clones represent under 2.5% of the sample. Sequenced input: peripheral blood. The receptors were sampled from a woman aged 40-49 years who had recovered from COVID-19.

This clone has a handful of counts. The chain links TRBV11-2 to TRBJ2-2, with D perhaps matching TRBD2 (7 bases). The germline V gene encodes CDR1 SGHAT and CDR2 FQNNGV. The CDR3 runs 16 residues. Between the trimmed V and J ends, which lost 5 bases and 2 bases, there was a span of 15 bases. The CDR3 region is CASSPEGGDNTGELFF. Written as DNA, the CDR3 is TGTGCCAGCAGCCCCGAGGGGGGGGATAACACCGGGGAGCTGTTTTTT.

This clone was found a few times. This chain uses TRBV24-1 with TRBJ2-1, with D tentatively TRBD1 (6 bases). Germline V gene data show CDR1 as KGHDR and CDR2 as SFDVKD. There are 15 residues in the CDR3. With 4 bases removed from V and 6 bases from J, the gap between germline ends came to 15 bases. As DNA, the CDR3 is TGTGCCACCAGTGAATTTGGGACAATCCGCAATGAGCAGTTCTTC. Translation: CATSEFGTIRNEQFF.

This clone was observed once. Within the sample, other DNA sequences also encode this same CDR3. The chain has TRBV27 and TRBJ2-7, with D possibly TRBD2 on 5 matching bases. Germline V CDR1 and CDR2: MNHEY, SMNVEV (reference sequence). Trimming stripped 3 bases from V and 2 bases from J, with 11 bases between. This CDR3 spans 14 amino acids. The DNA for the CDR3 is TGTGCCAGCAGTTTGTACAGAGGGACCTACGAGCAGTACTTC. Translated, it gives CASSLYRGTYEQYF.

This chain uses TRBV7-2 with TRBJ1-4; 7 bases match TRBD1. The CDR3 spans 15 residues. Germline V gives CDR1 SGHTA, CDR2 FQGNSA. V was pared by 0 bases and J by 8 bases, with 6 bases of the junction left unmatched. CDR3 sequence reads: CASSLAAGGLEKLFF. The CDR3 DNA is TGTGCCAGCAGCTTAGCTGCAGGGGGGCTGGAAAAACTGTTTTTT.

The chain links TRBV5-1 to TRBJ2-4, with TRBD2 as a possible D gene (6 bases). Germline values: CDR1 SGHRS, CDR2 YFSETQ. V was cut by 2 bases and J by 7 bases, with 13 bases left in between. The CDR3 sequence is 14 residues long. CDR3 DNA: TGCGCCAGCAGCTTAAGTGCGGGATTGAACATTCAGTACTTC. It yields the protein CASSLSAGLNIQYF.

This sequence joins TRBV12-3 or TRBV12-4 and TRBJ2-1; tentatively, D is TRBD2 (5 bases). The CDR3 has 12 amino acids. V dropped 5 bases and J dropped 13 bases, with 15 bases sitting between them. CDR3 amino acids: CASSGSSLVQFF. In DNA form, the CDR3 reads TGTGCCAGCAGTGGGTCTAGCCTGGTCCAGTTCTTC.

This chain uses TRBV11-2 with TRBJ1-2; D is ambiguous. This CDR3 contains 11 residues. Germline lookup yields CDR1 SGHAT and CDR2 FQNNGV. Trimming left V 3 bases short and J 5 bases short, with 4 bases between. Written as DNA, the CDR3 is TGTGCCAGCAGCTTCCAATATGGCTACACCTTC. Translated, it gives CASSFQYGYTF.

Points on this clone: A much larger clone sits a single nucleotide away, making a read error possible. CDR3 in DNA: TGTGCCAGCAGTCCCGACAGGTACGAGCAGTACTTC. Its translation: CASSPDRYEQYF. V usage is TRBV12-3 or TRBV12-4 and J usage is TRBJ2-7; D is perhaps TRBD1 (6 bases). CDR3 length: 12 residues. Trimming cost V 5 bases and J 4 bases, with 9 bases left between them.

V usage is TRBV27 and J usage is TRBJ1-1; no clear D. CDR3 length: 13 amino acids. Trimming removed 4 bases at V and 5 bases at J, with 11 bases between. The germline CDR1 and CDR2 sequences are MNHEY and SMNVEV (reference sequence). The CDR3 loop is CASSYSAVTEAFF. For the CDR3, the DNA is TGTGCCAGCAGTTATAGTGCGGTAACTGAAGCTTTCTTT.

This clone was found once. The chain carries TRBV11-3 and TRBJ2-3; no definite D call. Germline assignment: CDR1 SGHNT and CDR2 YENEEA. This CDR3 is 12 amino acids long. The V and J ends lost 5 bases and 4 bases respectively, with 7 bases between them. CDR3 DNA sequence: TGTGCCAGCAGCCGTATTCCAGATACGCAGTATTTT. As protein: CASSRIPDTQYF.

J is TRBJ2-2 and V is TRBV5-4; TRBD1 is a possible D gene (5 bases). The V gene lost 2 bases and the J gene lost 5 bases, with 10 bases spanning the gap. Germline V gives CDR1 SGHNT, CDR2 YYREEE (reference sequence). The CDR3 runs 14 residues. CDR3 residues: CASSFGAGTGELFF. CDR3 nucleotide sequence: TGTGCCAGCAGCTTTGGGGCAGGGACCGGGGAGCTGTTTTTT.

This clone has a single count. The chain links TRBV3-1 (or the pseudogene TRBV3-2) to TRBJ1-1; D is possibly TRBD1 (5 bases). V lost 0 bases to trimming and J lost 0 bases, with 14 bases between them. CDR1 is LGHDT, CDR2 YNNKEL, per germline (reference sequence). The CDR3 length is 17 residues. CDR3 in DNA: TGTGCCAGCAGCCAAGAAAAGGGCGGCAGGGTGAACACTGAAGCTTTCTTT. Protein: CASSQEKGGRVNTEAFF.

The rearrangement joins TRBV14 to TRBJ2-2; D is perhaps TRBD1 (8 bases). The CDR3 runs to 16 residues. V shed 3 bases and J shed 3 bases, with 14 bases lying between them. The germline V gene has CDR1 SGHDN and CDR2 FVKESK. CDR3 coding DNA: TGTGCCAGCAGCCAGAGGACAGGGAGGGACACCGGGGAGCTGTTTTTT. It yields the protein CASSQRTGRDTGELFF.

The rearrangement uses TRBV6-5 and TRBJ1-6; TRBD1 might be the D (6 bases). With 0 bases removed from V and 9 bases from J, the gap between germline ends came to 12 bases. The germline V gene encodes CDR1 MNHEY and CDR2 SVGAGI. This CDR3 has 15 residues. The CDR3 here is CASSYSGTIGSPLHF. The CDR3 DNA reads TGTGCCAGCAGTTACTCGGGGACAATCGGTTCACCCCTCCACTTT.

The chain uses TRBV24-1 and TRBJ1-2; 12 bases are shared with TRBD1. The CDR3 runs 16 residues. The germline V gene has CDR1 KGHDR and CDR2 SFDVKD. Trimming removed 4 bases from V and 10 bases from J; junction bases left unmatched: 12. CDR3 in amino acids: CATSDQSRGQGALYTF. The DNA for the CDR3 is TGTGCCACCAGTGACCAGAGTAGGGGACAGGGGGCTCTCTACACCTTC.

The V call is TRBV15, the J call TRBJ2-3, with 10 bases identical to TRBD2. The CDR3 is made up of 17 amino acids. With V trimmed by 0 bases and J by 4 bases, 7 bases remained unmatched. Germline-derived CDR1 and CDR2 are LNHNV and YYDKDF (reference sequence). The CDR3 protein is CATSRDVPGTSADTQYF. In nucleotides, the CDR3 is TGTGCCACCAGCAGAGATGTACCGGGGACTAGCGCAGATACGCAGTATTTT.

The rearrangement uses TRBV15 and TRBJ2-7; 9 bases align to TRBD2. V lost 0 bases to trimming and J lost 7 bases; unmatched junction nucleotides: 7. Germline V gives CDR1 LNHNV, CDR2 YYDKDF (reference sequence). The CDR3 has 15 amino acids. CDR3 DNA: TGTGCCACCAGCAGAGATGGTAGCGGGAGCTTGGAGCAGTACTTC. This gives the protein CATSRDGSGSLEQYF.

This clone is a singleton in its sample. This chain connects TRBV10-3 to TRBJ2-1; TRBD2 is a possible D gene (6 bases). The V gene lost 2 bases and the J gene lost 13 bases, with 15 bases spanning the gap. CDR3 size: 13 residues. In germline, CDR1 is ENHRY, CDR2 SYGVKD. CDR3 in DNA: TGTGCCATCAGTGAGGAAATTCGGGACTCTCAGTTCTTC. Translated, it gives CAISEEIRDSQFF.

V usage is TRBV11-3 and J usage is TRBJ2-1; D remains unclear. Trimming removed 3 bases from V and 0 bases from J, with 9 bases in between. The germline gives CDR1 SGHNT, CDR2 YENEEA. This CDR3 is built from 15 residues. The CDR3 loop is CASSFRQNSYNEQFF. In nucleotides, the CDR3 is TGTGCCAGCAGCTTTAGACAAAACTCCTACAATGAGCAGTTCTTC.